The 17 T cell receptor beta chains in this list originate from one sample, sequenced in a study of blood T cell repertoires in COVID-19. Generated by immunoSEQ multiplex PCR, the TCRdb table keeps only in-frame clones and is missing some. Of more than 150,000 clones listed, 80% to 90% are singletons. The sample taken for sequencing was peripheral blood. These receptor sequences come from a man aged 60-69 years with acute or convalescent COVID-19.

The rearrangement links TRBV28 to TRBJ1-2; 7 bases agree with TRBD1. The V gene end was trimmed by 7 bases and the J gene end by 2 bases; junction bases not matched to a gene: 10. The CDR3 runs 15 residues. The V gene's germline CDR1 is MDHEN and CDR2 SYDVKM. CDR3: CASTPGGVTNYGYTF. The CDR3 DNA sequence: TGTGCCAGCACTCCAGGGGGAGTTACAAACTATGGCTACACCTTC.

The V gene is TRBV3-1 (or the pseudogene TRBV3-2), the J gene TRBJ2-2; 9 bases match TRBD2. Germline CDR1 is LGHDT and CDR2 is YNNKEL (reference sequence). Trimming at V came to 3 bases and at J to 0 bases, leaving 14 bases not matched to a gene. This CDR3 comprises 20 residues. CDR3 coding DNA: TGTGCCAGCAGCCAGCCTAGATCCGTGACTAGCGGCCCGAACACCGGGGAGCTGTTTTTT. Translating gives CASSQPRSVTSGPNTGELFF.

V and J are TRBV10-2 and TRBJ1-6, with no clear D. This CDR3 comprises 14 residues. Trimming shortened V by 10 bases and J by 10 bases, and 20 bases separated the two germline ends. Looked up from germline, CDR1 is WSHSY and CDR2 is SAAADI. The chain's CDR3 is CATRPGVGRSPLHF. CDR3 nucleotides: TGCGCCACTAGACCCGGGGTTGGGCGATCACCCCTCCACTTT.

The chain links TRBV7-9 to TRBJ2-1; the D gene is possibly TRBD2 (6 bases). There are 16 residues in the CDR3. The V and J ends lost 5 bases and 8 bases respectively, with 22 bases between them. Looked up from germline, CDR1 is SEHNR and CDR2 is FQNEAQ (reference sequence). CDR3 bases: TGTGCCAGCAGCACCATGACTAGGCGGGGAGGCGATGAGCAGTTCTTC. Encoded protein: CASSTMTRRGGDEQFF.

The chain is built from TRBV19 and TRBJ2-5, with 7 bases aligning to TRBD2. The CDR3 is made up of 15 amino acids. Germline V gives CDR1 LNHDA, CDR2 SQIVND (reference sequence). Unmatched junction bases numbered 11, after V lost 5 bases and J lost 5 bases. This CDR3 reads CASSWRRESTETQYF. CDR3 in DNA: TGTGCCAGTAGTTGGCGGCGGGAGAGTACGGAGACCCAGTACTTC.

This chain joins TRBV7-3 and TRBJ2-1, with 13 bases aligning to TRBD2. Germline assignment: CDR1 SGHTA and CDR2 FQGTGA. This CDR3 comprises 15 residues. The J segment lost 10 bases and the V segment lost 4 bases, leaving 7 bases of the junction unmatched. CDR3 DNA: TGTGCCAGCAGCTGGACTAGCGGGGGTTCGGGCGAGCAGTTCTTC. Residues: CASSWTSGGSGEQFF.

This rearrangement joins TRBV7-3 to TRBJ2-5; D may be TRBD2 (5 bases). Trimming cost V 6 bases and J 7 bases, with 15 bases left between them. The CDR3 spans 13 residues. The germline V gene encodes CDR1 SGHTA and CDR2 FQGTGA. CDR3 protein: CASSNAAGSTQYF. In DNA form, the CDR3 reads TGTGCCAGCAGTAACGCCGCGGGTTCGACCCAGTACTTC. The whole variable domain, filled in from reference TRBV7-3 and TRBJ2-5, reads GAGVSQTPSNKVTEKGKYVELRCDPISGHTALYWYRQSLGQGPEFLIYFQGTGAADDSGLPNDRFFAVRPEGSVSTLKIQRTERGDSAVYLCASSNAAGSTQYFGPGTRLLVL.

V and J are TRBV4-2 and TRBJ2-3, with TRBD1 matching 9 bases. CDR3 length equals 17 residues. In germline, CDR1 is LGHNA, CDR2 YNFKEQ. Trimming removed 2 bases from V and 4 bases from J; junction bases left unmatched: 10. CDR3 sequence: CASSQILGTGRSDTQYF. The CDR3 bases are TGTGCCAGCAGCCAAATTCTTGGGACAGGGAGATCAGATACGCAGTATTTT.

The CDR3 loop is CASSLSGHSTDTQYF. CDR3 sequence (DNA): TGTGCCAGCAGTCTTAGCGGACATAGCACAGATACGCAGTATTTT. The chain carries TRBV3-1 (or the pseudogene TRBV3-2) and TRBJ2-3; tentative D call: TRBD2 (6 bases). The CDR3 sequence is 15 residues long. In germline, CDR1 is LGHDT, CDR2 YNNKEL (reference sequence). Trimming removed 6 bases from V and 0 bases from J, with 13 bases in between.

V and J are TRBV20-1 and TRBJ1-2; D is uncertain. Trimming took off 3 bases at V and 1 base at J, with 9 bases between the two ends. Germline assignment: CDR1 DFQATT and CDR2 SNEGSKA (reference sequence). The CDR3 is made up of 13 amino acids. CDR3 in amino acids: CSASVVSNYGYTF. The CDR3, as DNA: TGCAGTGCTAGTGTGGTCAGTAACTATGGCTACACCTTC.

On this clone itself: This same CDR3 is encoded by further DNA sequences in the sample. The chain uses TRBV11-2 and TRBJ2-7; 7 bases agree with TRBD1. Germline assignment: CDR1 SGHAT and CDR2 FQNNGV. Germline trimming cut 5 bases from V and 4 bases from J; bases unmatched to any gene: 2. The CDR3 length is 12 residues. The chain's CDR3 is CASSPQGYEQYF. The CDR3 nucleotides read TGTGCCAGCAGCCCACAGGGGTACGAGCAGTACTTC. Full variable domain (rest looked up from reference TRBV11-2 and TRBJ2-7): EAGVAQSPRYKIIEKRQSVAFWCNPISGHATLYWYQQILGQGPKLLIQFQNNGVVDDSQLPKDRFSAERLKGVDSTLKIQPAKLEDSAVYLCASSPQGYEQYFGPGTRLTVT.

This clone showed up just once. This chain links TRBV27 with TRBJ2-1; 9 nucleotides agree with TRBD2. The CDR3 totals 17 residues. Trimming removed 0 bases from V and 4 bases from J; junction bases left unmatched: 7. CDR1 and CDR2 from the germline V gene are MNHEY and SMNVEV (reference sequence). CDR3 sequence: CASSLSAPAGGYNEQFF. DNA of the CDR3: TGTGCCAGCAGTTTATCCGCGCCAGCGGGAGGTTACAATGAGCAGTTCTTC.

This sequence joins TRBV9 and TRBJ2-7; weak D call: TRBD1 (6 bases). The CDR3 is 14 residues long. The germline CDR1 and CDR2 sequences are SGDLS and YYNGEE. V lost 5 bases, J lost 4 bases, and 16 bases lay in between. The CDR3: CASSRQVSSYEQYF. CDR3 nucleotide sequence: TGTGCCAGCAGTAGACAGGTTTCATCTTACGAGCAGTACTTC.

J is TRBJ2-2 and V is TRBV10-3; 10 bases line up with TRBD2. Germline lookup yields CDR1 ENHRY and CDR2 SYGVKD. This CDR3 is 16 amino acids long. The V segment lost 5 bases and the J segment 3 bases; nucleotides outside the gene matches: 6. The CDR3 bases are TGTGCCATCAGTTCCTTAGCGGGAGGATACACCGGGGAGCTGTTTTTT. Translated, it gives CAISSLAGGYTGELFF.

The gene calls are TRBV11-3 and TRBJ1-1; unclear D gene. Germline loops: CDR1 SGHNT, CDR2 YENEEA. There are 16 residues in the CDR3. Trimming stripped 7 bases from V and 0 bases from J, with 18 bases between. The DNA for the CDR3 is TGTGCCAGCACCACATTAGGGAGGGCGGTGAACACTGAAGCTTTCTTT. Protein: CASTTLGRAVNTEAFF.

This clone showed up just once. J is TRBJ1-2 and V is TRBV6-5; D perhaps matches TRBD1 (5 bases). This CDR3 is 13 amino acids long. Trimming removed 6 bases at V and 5 bases at J, with 13 bases between. Germline assignment: CDR1 MNHEY and CDR2 SVGAGI. CDR3 nucleotides: TGTGCCAGCAGCCCCGAGGGGACTTATGGCTACACCTTC. Translation: CASSPEGTYGYTF.

The chain is built from TRBV5-1 and TRBJ2-5; 11 nucleotides line up with TRBD2. This CDR3 spans 16 amino acids. Trimming removed 4 bases from V and 7 bases from J; junction bases left unmatched: 12. In germline, CDR1 is SGHRS, CDR2 YFSETQ. The CDR3 nucleotides are TGCGCCAGCAGCGACGGACTAGCGGGCGCCGCGGGGACCCAGTACTTC. Its translation: CASSDGLAGAAGTQYF. The variable domain in full, completed from reference TRBV5-1 and TRBJ2-5, reads KAGVTQTPRYLIKTRGQQVTLSCSPISGHRSVSWYQQTPGQGLQFLFEYFSETQRNKGNFPGRFSGRQFSNSRSEMNVSTLELGDSALYLCASSDGLAGAAGTQYFGPGTRLLVL.